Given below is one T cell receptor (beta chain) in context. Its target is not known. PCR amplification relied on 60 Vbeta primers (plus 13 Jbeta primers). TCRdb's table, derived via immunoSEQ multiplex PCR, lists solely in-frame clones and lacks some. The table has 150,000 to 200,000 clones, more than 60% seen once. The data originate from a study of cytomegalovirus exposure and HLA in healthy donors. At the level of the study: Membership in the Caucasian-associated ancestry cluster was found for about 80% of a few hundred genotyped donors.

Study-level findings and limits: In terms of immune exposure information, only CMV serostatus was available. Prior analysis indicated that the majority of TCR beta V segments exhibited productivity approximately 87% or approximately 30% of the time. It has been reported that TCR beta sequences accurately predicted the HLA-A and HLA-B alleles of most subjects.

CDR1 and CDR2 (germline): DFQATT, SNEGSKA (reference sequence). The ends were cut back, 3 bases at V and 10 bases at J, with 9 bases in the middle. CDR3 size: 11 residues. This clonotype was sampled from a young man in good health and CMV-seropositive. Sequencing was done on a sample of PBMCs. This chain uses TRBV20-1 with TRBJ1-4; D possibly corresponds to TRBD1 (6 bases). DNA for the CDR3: TGCAGTGCTAGCACAGGGAGAAAACTGTTTTTT. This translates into CSASTGRKLFF.